Detailed here is one T cell receptor (beta chain). With random hexamers, roughly 0.45 to 1 ug RNA was reverse transcribed. TCRdb recomputed calls from the immunoSEQ multiplex PCR reads with MiXCR, one row per CDR3 protein. The data hold 100,000 to 150,000 distinct CDR3 sequences, with around 94% observed a single time. This CDR3 is 13 amino acids long. Germline V lookup: CDR1 MNHNS, CDR2 SASEGT. Trimming took 7 bases from V and 7 from J, leaving 17 bases between them. The data are from a study of CD8 T cells in Susac syndrome. This chain links TRBV6-1 with TRBJ2-7; D perhaps matches TRBD2 (5 bases). What was sequenced was CD4+ T cells from PBMCs. The sequence was obtained from a human donor in good health. CDR3 nucleotide sequence: TGTGCCAGCACCGAGGGCCTTCCTAGGGAGCAGTACTTC. Translating gives CASTEGLPREQYF.